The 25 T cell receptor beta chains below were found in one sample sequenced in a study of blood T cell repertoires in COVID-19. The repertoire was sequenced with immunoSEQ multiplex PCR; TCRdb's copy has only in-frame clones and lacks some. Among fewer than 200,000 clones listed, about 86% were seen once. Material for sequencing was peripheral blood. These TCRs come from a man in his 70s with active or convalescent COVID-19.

This CDR3 reads CASRNRVGGEMNTEAFF. CDR3 coding DNA: TGTGCCAGCAGGAACAGGGTTGGGGGGGAAATGAACACTGAAGCTTTCTTT. V and J are TRBV27 and TRBJ1-1; D is possibly TRBD1 (6 bases). The CDR3 sequence is 17 residues long. Looked up from germline, CDR1 is MNHEY and CDR2 is SMNVEV (reference sequence). Trimming shortened V by 6 bases and J by 0 bases, and 20 bases separated the two germline ends.

This CDR3 is CASSRDRVLNTEAFF. The CDR3 bases are TGTGCCAGTAGCCGGGACAGAGTTCTCAACACTGAAGCTTTCTTT. The genes are TRBV19 and TRBJ1-1, with 7 bases lining up with TRBD1. CDR1 and CDR2 (germline): LNHDA, SQIVND (reference sequence). The CDR3 has 15 residues. J lost 2 bases, V lost 6 bases, and 9 bases had no gene match.

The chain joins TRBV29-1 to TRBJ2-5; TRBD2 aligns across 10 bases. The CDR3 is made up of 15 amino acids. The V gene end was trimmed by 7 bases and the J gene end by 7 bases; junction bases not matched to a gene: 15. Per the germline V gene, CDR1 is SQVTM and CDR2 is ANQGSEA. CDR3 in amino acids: CSASIAGGILGTQYF. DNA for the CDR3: TGCAGCGCCTCCATAGCGGGGGGCATTCTGGGGACCCAGTACTTC.

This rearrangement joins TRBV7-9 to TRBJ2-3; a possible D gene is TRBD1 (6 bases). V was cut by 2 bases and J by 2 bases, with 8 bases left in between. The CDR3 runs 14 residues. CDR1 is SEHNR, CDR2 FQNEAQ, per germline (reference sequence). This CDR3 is CASSLQGNTDTQYF. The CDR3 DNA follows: TGTGCCAGCAGCTTACAGGGGAACACAGATACGCAGTATTTT.

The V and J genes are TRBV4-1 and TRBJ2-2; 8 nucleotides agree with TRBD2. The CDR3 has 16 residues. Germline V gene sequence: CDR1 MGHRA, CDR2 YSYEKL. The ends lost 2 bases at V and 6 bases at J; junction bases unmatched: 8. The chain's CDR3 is CASSQIRGGLAGELFF. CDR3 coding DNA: TGCGCCAGCAGCCAAATCCGGGGGGGGCTGGCCGGGGAGCTGTTTTTT.

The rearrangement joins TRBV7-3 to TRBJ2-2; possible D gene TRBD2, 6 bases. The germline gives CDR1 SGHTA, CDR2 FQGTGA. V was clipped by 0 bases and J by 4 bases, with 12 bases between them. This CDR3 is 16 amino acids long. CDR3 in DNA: TGTGCCAGCAGCTTAACCTCCTCGACTAGCACCGGGGAGCTGTTTTTT. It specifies CASSLTSSTSTGELFF.

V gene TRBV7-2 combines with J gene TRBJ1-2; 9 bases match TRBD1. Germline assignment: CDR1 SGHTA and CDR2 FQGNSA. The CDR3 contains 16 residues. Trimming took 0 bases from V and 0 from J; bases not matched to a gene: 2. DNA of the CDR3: TGTGCCAGCAGCTTAGCACAGGGGGCAACTAACTATGGCTACACCTTC. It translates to CASSLAQGATNYGYTF.

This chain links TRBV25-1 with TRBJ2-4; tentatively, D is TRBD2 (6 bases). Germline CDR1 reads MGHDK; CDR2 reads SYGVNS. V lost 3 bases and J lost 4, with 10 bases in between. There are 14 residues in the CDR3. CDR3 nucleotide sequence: TGTGCCAGCAGTGACACCGGGAGAAAAAACATTCAGTACTTC. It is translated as CASSDTGRKNIQYF.

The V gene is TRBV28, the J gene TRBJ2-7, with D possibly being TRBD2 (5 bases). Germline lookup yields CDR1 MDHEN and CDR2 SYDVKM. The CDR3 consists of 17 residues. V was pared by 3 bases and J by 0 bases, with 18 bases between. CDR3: CASSFFIWGGSSYEQYF. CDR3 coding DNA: TGTGCCAGCAGTTTCTTCATCTGGGGTGGGAGCTCCTACGAGCAGTACTTC.

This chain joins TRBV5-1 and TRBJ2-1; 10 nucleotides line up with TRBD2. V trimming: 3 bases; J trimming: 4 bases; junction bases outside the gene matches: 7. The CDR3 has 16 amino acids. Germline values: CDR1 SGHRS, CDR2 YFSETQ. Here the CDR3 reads CASSSIGTSAYNEQFF. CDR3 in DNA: TGCGCCAGCAGCTCCATCGGGACTAGCGCTTACAATGAGCAGTTCTTC. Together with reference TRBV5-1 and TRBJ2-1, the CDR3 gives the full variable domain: KAGVTQTPRYLIKTRGQQVTLSCSPISGHRSVSWYQQTPGQGLQFLFEYFSETQRNKGNFPGRFSGRQFSNSRSEMNVSTLELGDSALYLCASSSIGTSAYNEQFFGPGTRLTVL.

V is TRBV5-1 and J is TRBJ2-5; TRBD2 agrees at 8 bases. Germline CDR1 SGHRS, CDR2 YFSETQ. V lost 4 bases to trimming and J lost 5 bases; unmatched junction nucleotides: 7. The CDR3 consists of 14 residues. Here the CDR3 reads CASSKSGSGETQYF. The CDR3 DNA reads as TGCGCCAGCAGCAAGAGCGGGAGTGGTGAGACCCAGTACTTC.

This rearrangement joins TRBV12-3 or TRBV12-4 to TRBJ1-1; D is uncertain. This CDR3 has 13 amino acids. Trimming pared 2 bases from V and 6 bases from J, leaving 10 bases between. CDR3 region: CASSLSLPPEAFF. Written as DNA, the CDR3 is TGTGCCAGCAGTTTAAGCCTCCCACCTGAAGCTTTCTTT.

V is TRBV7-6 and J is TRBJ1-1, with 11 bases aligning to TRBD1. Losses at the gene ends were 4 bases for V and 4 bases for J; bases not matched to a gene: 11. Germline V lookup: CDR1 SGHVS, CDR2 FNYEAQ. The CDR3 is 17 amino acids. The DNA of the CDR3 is TGTGCCAGCAGCTCAAGGACAGGGGGCGGGTATAGCACTGAAGCTTTCTTT. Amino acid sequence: CASSSRTGGGYSTEAFF. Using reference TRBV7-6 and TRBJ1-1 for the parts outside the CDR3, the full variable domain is GAGVSQSPRYKVTKRGQDVALRCDPISGHVSLYWYRQALGQGPEFLTYFNYEAQQDKSGLPNDRFSAERPEGSISTLTIQRTEQRDSAMYRCASSSRTGGGYSTEAFFGQGTRLTVV.

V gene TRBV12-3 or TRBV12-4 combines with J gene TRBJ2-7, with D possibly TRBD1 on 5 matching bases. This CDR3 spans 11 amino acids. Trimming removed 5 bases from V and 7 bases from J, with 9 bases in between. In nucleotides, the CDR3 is TGTGCCAGCAGTGCAGGGTGGGAGCAGTACTTC. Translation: CASSAGWEQYF.

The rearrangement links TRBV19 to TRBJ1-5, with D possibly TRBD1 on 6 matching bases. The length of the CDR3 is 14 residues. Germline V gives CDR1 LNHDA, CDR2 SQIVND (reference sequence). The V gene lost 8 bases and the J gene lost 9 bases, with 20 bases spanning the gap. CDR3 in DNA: TGTGCCAGTGACGACAGGTCCACCCTTAGGCCCCAGCATTTT. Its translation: CASDDRSTLRPQHF.

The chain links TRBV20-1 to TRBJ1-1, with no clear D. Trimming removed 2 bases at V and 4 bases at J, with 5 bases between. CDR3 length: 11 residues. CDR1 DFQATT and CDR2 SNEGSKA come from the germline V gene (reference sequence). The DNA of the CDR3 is TGCAGTGCTAGATTGAGCACTGAAGCTTTCTTT. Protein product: CSARLSTEAFF.

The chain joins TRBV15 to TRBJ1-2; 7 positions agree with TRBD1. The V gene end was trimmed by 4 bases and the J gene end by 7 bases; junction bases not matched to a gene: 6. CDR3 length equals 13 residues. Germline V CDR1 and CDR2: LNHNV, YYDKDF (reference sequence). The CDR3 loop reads CATSTRDSRGYTF. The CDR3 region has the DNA TGTGCCACCAGCACCCGGGACAGCCGTGGCTACACCTTC.

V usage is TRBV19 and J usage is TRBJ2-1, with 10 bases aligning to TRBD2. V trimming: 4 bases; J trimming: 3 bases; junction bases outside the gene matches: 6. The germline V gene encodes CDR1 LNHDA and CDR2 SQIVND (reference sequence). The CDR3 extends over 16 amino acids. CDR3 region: CASSTLAGGLYNEQFF. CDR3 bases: TGTGCCAGTAGTACCTTAGCGGGAGGACTCTACAATGAGCAGTTCTTC.

CDR3 sequence (DNA): TGTGCCAGCAGCTTAGGGGCCGACTATGGCTACACCTTC. Translation gives CASSLGADYGYTF. This rearrangement joins TRBV7-8 to TRBJ1-2; no reliable D call. Trimming took 1 base from V and 3 from J, leaving 6 bases between them. Germline V gives CDR1 SGHVS, CDR2 FQNEAQ. This CDR3 spans 13 amino acids.

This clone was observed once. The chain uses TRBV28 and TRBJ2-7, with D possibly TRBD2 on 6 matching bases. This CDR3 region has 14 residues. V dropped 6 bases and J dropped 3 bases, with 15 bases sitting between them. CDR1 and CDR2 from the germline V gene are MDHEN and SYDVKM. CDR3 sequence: CASRPRGIIYEQYF. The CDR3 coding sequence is TGTGCCAGCAGGCCCCGCGGGATAATCTACGAGCAGTACTTC.

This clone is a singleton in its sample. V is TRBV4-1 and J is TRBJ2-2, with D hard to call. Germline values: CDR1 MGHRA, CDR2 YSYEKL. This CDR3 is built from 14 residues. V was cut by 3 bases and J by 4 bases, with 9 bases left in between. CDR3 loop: CASSHGHLTGELFF. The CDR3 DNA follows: TGCGCCAGCAGCCATGGGCACCTCACCGGGGAGCTGTTTTTT.

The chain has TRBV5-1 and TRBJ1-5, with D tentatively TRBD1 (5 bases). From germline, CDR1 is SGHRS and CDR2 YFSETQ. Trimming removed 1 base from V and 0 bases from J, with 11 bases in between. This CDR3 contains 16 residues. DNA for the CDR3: TGCGCCAGCAGCTTGTGGGGCAGGGATAGCAATCAGCCCCAGCATTTT. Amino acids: CASSLWGRDSNQPQHF.

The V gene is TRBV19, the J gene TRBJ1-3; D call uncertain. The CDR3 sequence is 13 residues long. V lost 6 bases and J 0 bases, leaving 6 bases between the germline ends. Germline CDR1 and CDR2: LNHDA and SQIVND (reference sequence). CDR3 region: CASSTGSGNTIYF. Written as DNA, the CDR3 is TGTGCCAGTAGCACCGGCTCTGGAAACACCATATATTTT.

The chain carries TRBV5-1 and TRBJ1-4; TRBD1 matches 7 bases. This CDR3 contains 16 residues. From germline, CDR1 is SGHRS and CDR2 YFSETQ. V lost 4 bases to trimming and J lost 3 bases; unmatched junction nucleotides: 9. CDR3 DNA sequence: TGCGCCAGCAGCCAGGGGACAGCCAACCCTAATGAAAAACTGTTTTTT. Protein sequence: CASSQGTANPNEKLFF.

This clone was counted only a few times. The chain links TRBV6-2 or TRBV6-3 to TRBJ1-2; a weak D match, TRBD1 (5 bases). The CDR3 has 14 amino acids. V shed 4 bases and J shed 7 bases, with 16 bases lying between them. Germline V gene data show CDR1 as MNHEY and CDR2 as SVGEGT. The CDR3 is CASSWGDWERGYTF. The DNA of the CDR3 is TGTGCCAGCAGTTGGGGGGATTGGGAACGTGGCTACACCTTC.